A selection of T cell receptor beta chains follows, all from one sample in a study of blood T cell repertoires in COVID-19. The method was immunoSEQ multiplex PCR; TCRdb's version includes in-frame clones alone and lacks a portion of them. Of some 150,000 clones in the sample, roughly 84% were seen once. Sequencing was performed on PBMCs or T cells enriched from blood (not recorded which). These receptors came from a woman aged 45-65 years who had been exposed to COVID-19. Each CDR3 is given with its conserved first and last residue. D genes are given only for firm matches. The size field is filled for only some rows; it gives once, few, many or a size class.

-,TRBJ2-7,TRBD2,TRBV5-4,TGTGCCAGCAGCTGGAGGGCGGGGGTCTCCTACGAGCAGTACTTC,CASSWRAGVSYEQYF
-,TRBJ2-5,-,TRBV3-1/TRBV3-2,TGTGCCAGCAGCCAAGATCGACCAGGGCGGGAGACCCAGTACTTC,CASSQDRPGRETQYF
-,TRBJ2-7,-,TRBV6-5,TGTGCCAGCAGGGGAGATTCCTACGAGCAGTACTTC,CASRGDSYEQYF
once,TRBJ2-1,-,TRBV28,TGTGCCAGCAGTTTAACCAGGGCGGACAATGAGCAGTTCTTC,CASSLTRADNEQFF
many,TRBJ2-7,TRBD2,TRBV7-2,TGTGCCAGCAGCTTAGCGGGTGGTAGCGGGGCCCAGGGGAAGCAGTACTTC,CASSLAGGSGAQGKQYF
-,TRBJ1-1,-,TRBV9,TGTGCCAGCAGCGTAGGCGGGGAAAAGAACACTGAAGCTTTCTTT,CASSVGGEKNTEAFF
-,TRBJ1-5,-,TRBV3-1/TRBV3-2,TGTGCCAGCAGCCAAGCTAATAGCAATCAGCCCCAGCATTTT,CASSQANSNQPQHF
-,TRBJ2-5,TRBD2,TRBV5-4,TGTGCCAGCAGCTTTGGCGGGGGGCGTACAGAGACCCAGTACTTC,CASSFGGGRTETQYF
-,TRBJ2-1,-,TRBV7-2,TGTGCCAGCCAAAATTACAATGAGCAGTTCTTC,CASQNYNEQFF
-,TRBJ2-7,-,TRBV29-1,TGCAGCGTTACGGTTGAAGAGCAGTACTTC,CSVTVEEQYF
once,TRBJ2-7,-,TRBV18,TGTGCCAGCTCACCTCTCGACCTTTCGGGGGTTTGGGACGAGCAGTACTTC,CASSPLDLSGVWDEQYF
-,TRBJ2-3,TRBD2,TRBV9,TGTGCCAGCAGCGTTGAGCTAGCGGCAGATACGCAGTATTTT,CASSVELAADTQYF
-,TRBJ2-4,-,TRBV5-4,TGTGCCAGCAGCTCCCAGACAGCGCTAGCCAAAAACATTCAGTACTTC,CASSSQTALAKNIQYF
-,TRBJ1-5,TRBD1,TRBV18,TGTGCCAGCTCACGGGACAGGGGGCCGGATCAGCCCCAGCATTTT,CASSRDRGPDQPQHF
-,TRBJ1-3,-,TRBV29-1,TGCAGCGTTGGCCTTGGACAGACTGGAAACACCATATATTTT,CSVGLGQTGNTIYF
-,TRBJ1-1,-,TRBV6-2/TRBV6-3,TGTGCCAGCATCCCGGTACAGGGGAACACTGAAGCTTTCTTT,CASIPVQGNTEAFF
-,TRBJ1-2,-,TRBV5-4,TGTGCCAGCAGCTTAGGCCCCCAGGGCGGCTACACCTTC,CASSLGPQGGYTF
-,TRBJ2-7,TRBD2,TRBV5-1,TGCGCCAGCAGCGGGACTAGCGGGAGGTACGAGCAGTACTTC,CASSGTSGRYEQYF
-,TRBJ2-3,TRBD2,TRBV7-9,TGTGCCACTCGACCGGGACTAGCGGGAGTTAGGGGGCCGAAAGATACGCAGTATTTT,CATRPGLAGVRGPKDTQYF
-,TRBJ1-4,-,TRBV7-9,TGTGCCAGCAGCTCGGAGGGAGCTAATGAAAAACTGTTTTTT,CASSSEGANEKLFF
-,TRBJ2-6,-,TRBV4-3,TGCGCCAGCAGCCAAGATCCCTCAGGTGGGGCCAACGTCCTGACTTTC,CASSQDPSGGANVLTF
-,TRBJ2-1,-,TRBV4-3,TGCGCCAGCAGCCAAGCCGGCGGGAACAATGAGCAGTTCTTC,CASSQAGGNNEQFF
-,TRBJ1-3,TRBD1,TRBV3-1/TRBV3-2,TGTGCCAGCAGCCCAAGGACAGGAAAGAGCTCTGGAAACACCATATATTTT,CASSPRTGKSSGNTIYF
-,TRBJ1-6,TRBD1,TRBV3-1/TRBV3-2,TGTGCCAGCAGCCCTAGCAGGGGGCCCTCACCCCTCCACTTT,CASSPSRGPSPLHF
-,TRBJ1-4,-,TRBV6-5,TGTGCCAGCAGTTACTCACCGGCAGGGTGGGAAAAACTGTTTTTT,CASSYSPAGWEKLFF
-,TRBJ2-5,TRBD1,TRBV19,TGTGCCAGTAGTACCGGGACAGCCACACGGACCCAGTACTTC,CASSTGTATRTQYF
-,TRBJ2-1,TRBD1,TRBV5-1,TGCGCCAGCAGGGGGACAGGGATGTATGAGCAGTTCTTC,CASRGTGMYEQFF
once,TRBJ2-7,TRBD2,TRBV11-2,TGTGCCAGCAGCTTATTAGGACTAGCGCCCTACGAGCAGTACTTC,CASSLLGLAPYEQYF